These 30 T cell receptor beta chains originate from one sample sequenced in a study of blood T cell repertoires in COVID-19. Repertoires were generated with immunoSEQ multiplex PCR, while TCRdb's copy carries only in-frame clones and drops some. The table lists approximately 260,000 clones, 88% of them singletons, with 0.95% to 1.5% in the top ten. The sample was PBMCs or T cells enriched from blood (not recorded which). The receptor source for this set is a woman in her 40s with acute COVID-19.

V gene TRBV7-9 combines with J gene TRBJ2-5; tentatively, D is TRBD1 (6 bases). The V gene lost 5 bases and the J gene lost 2 bases, with 9 bases spanning the gap. Germline CDR1 is SEHNR and CDR2 is FQNEAQ (reference sequence). This CDR3 is 13 amino acids long. The CDR3 sequence: CASSRTAQETQYF. CDR3 nucleotide sequence: TGTGCCAGCAGCCGGACAGCACAAGAGACCCAGTACTTC.

The chain carries TRBV11-3 and TRBJ2-1; 7 positions match TRBD2. V shed 5 bases and J 5 bases; nucleotides not matched to a gene: 12. Germline loops: CDR1 SGHNT, CDR2 YENEEA. The CDR3 covers 16 residues. CDR3 sequence: CASSLTLAARDNEQFF. In DNA, the CDR3 is TGTGCCAGCAGCCTAACCCTAGCGGCCCGCGACAATGAGCAGTTCTTC.

The chain combines TRBV7-2 with TRBJ2-1, with 8 bases lining up with TRBD2. Germline loops: CDR1 SGHTA, CDR2 FQGNSA. V lost 5 bases, J lost 5 bases, and 2 bases stayed unmatched. The CDR3 is made up of 13 amino acids. The CDR3 sequence: CASSQGLDNEQFF. The DNA of the CDR3 is TGTGCCAGCAGCCAGGGACTAGACAATGAGCAGTTCTTC.

The rearrangement joins TRBV3-1 (or the pseudogene TRBV3-2) to TRBJ1-2; TRBD1 matches at 8 bases. The J segment lost 3 bases and the V segment lost 3 bases, leaving 9 bases of the junction unmatched. The CDR3 totals 16 residues. Per germline, CDR1 LGHDT and CDR2 YNNKEL (reference sequence). The CDR3 region is CASSHFGQGFDYGYTF. CDR3 nucleotides: TGTGCCAGCAGCCATTTTGGACAGGGATTTGACTATGGCTACACCTTC.

In its sample, this clone was seen once. The genes are TRBV5-1 and TRBJ2-1, with 9 bases identical to TRBD2. The V gene end was trimmed by 2 bases and the J gene end by 9 bases; junction bases not matched to a gene: 9. CDR1 and CDR2 (germline): SGHRS, YFSETQ. This CDR3 is built from 15 residues. The CDR3 bases are TGCGCCAGCAGCTTCAATAGCGGGAGAGATGTTGAGCAGTTCTTC. This encodes CASSFNSGRDVEQFF.

V is TRBV11-2 and J is TRBJ2-1, with a weak D call TRBD2 (7 bases). Germline CDR1 SGHAT, CDR2 FQNNGV. The CDR3 totals 15 residues. The V and J ends lost 5 bases and 9 bases respectively, with 20 bases between them. DNA of the CDR3: TGTGCCAGCAGCCTTGGAGTGTTAGGGGGGGCTGAGCAGTTCTTC. It encodes CASSLGVLGGAEQFF.

The chain joins TRBV3-1 (or the pseudogene TRBV3-2) to TRBJ1-1; 7 nucleotides line up with TRBD1. The CDR3 covers 15 residues. CDR1 and CDR2 from the germline V gene are LGHDT and YNNKEL (reference sequence). Trimming cost V 3 bases and J 4 bases; bases outside gene matches: 8. CDR3 sequence: CASSQTYRGGTEAFF. The DNA for the CDR3 is TGTGCCAGCAGCCAGACCTACAGGGGAGGCACTGAAGCTTTCTTT.

This chain joins TRBV19 and TRBJ1-1; D gene unclear. The CDR3 has 13 residues. Germline CDR1 and CDR2: LNHDA and SQIVND (reference sequence). V lost 3 bases to trimming and J lost 6 bases, with 11 bases between them. This CDR3 is CASSMRSVAEAFF. The CDR3 DNA is TGTGCCAGTAGTATGAGGTCTGTCGCTGAAGCTTTCTTT.

The chain employs TRBV24-1 and TRBJ2-2; D uncertain. CDR1 is KGHDR, CDR2 SFDVKD, per germline. This CDR3 region has 14 residues. The V gene lost 1 base and the J gene lost 4 bases, with 6 bases spanning the gap. CDR3 in DNA: TGTGCCACCAGTGATTTTTCCTTCACCGGGGAGCTGTTTTTT. Amino acids: CATSDFSFTGELFF.

This clone has a count of ten or more. The chain has TRBV3-1 (or the pseudogene TRBV3-2) and TRBJ1-1, with D possibly being TRBD1 (6 bases). The CDR3 runs to 14 residues. Per the germline V gene, CDR1 is LGHDT and CDR2 is YNNKEL (reference sequence). The V and J ends lost 4 bases and 4 bases respectively, with 13 bases between them. CDR3 DNA: TGTGCCAGCAGCCTCCGAGACAGGCCCACTGAAGCTTTCTTT. Encoded protein: CASSLRDRPTEAFF.

The chain joins TRBV19 to TRBJ2-3; TRBD2 agrees at 15 bases. There are 16 residues in the CDR3. In germline, CDR1 is LNHDA, CDR2 SQIVND (reference sequence). Trimming cost V 6 bases and J 2 bases; bases outside gene matches: 3. The CDR3 bases are TGTGCCAGTAGCCGGACTAGCGGGAGGGACACAGATACGCAGTATTTT. Its protein is CASSRTSGRDTDTQYF.

The V gene is TRBV9, the J gene TRBJ1-1; D uncertain. Between the trimmed V and J ends, which lost 0 bases and 0 bases, there was a span of 9 bases. The CDR3 consists of 15 residues. Germline assignment: CDR1 SGDLS and CDR2 YYNGEE. The CDR3 sequence is CASSVDSILNTEAFF. DNA of the CDR3: TGTGCCAGCAGCGTAGACAGCATCTTGAACACTGAAGCTTTCTTT.

The chain has TRBV4-2 and TRBJ2-1, with TRBD2 matching 12 bases. The germline gives CDR1 LGHNA, CDR2 YNFKEQ. This CDR3 has 14 amino acids. The V segment lost 2 bases and the J segment 15 bases; nucleotides outside the gene matches: 8. Here the CDR3 DNA reads TGTGCCAGCAGCCAACTGACTAGCGGGAGAACTCTGTTCTTC. Amino acids: CASSQLTSGRTLFF.

This clone came up once. The chain has TRBV7-2 and TRBJ2-1, with 10 bases lining up with TRBD2. CDR3 length: 16 amino acids. V was pared by 7 bases and J by 6 bases, with 12 bases of the junction left unmatched. The V gene's germline CDR1 is SGHTA and CDR2 FQGNSA. Written as DNA, the CDR3 is TGTGCCAGCACCGCTTTCAGCGGGAGGGTTGGCAATGAGCAGTTCTTC. It is translated as CASTAFSGRVGNEQFF.

The chain has TRBV30 and TRBJ2-5; tentative D call: TRBD2 (5 bases). This CDR3 spans 15 amino acids. V lost 0 bases to trimming and J lost 1 base, with 12 bases between them. Germline CDR1 is GTSNPN and CDR2 is SVGIG (reference sequence). CDR3 protein: CAWSVGGPAQETQYF. CDR3 in DNA: TGTGCCTGGAGTGTGGGCGGGCCAGCCCAAGAGACCCAGTACTTC.

The chain combines TRBV9 with TRBJ2-7, with 14 bases identical to TRBD2. V shed 3 bases and J 3 bases; nucleotides not matched to a gene: 5. CDR3 length: 16 amino acids. Germline lookup yields CDR1 SGDLS and CDR2 YYNGEE. CDR3 in amino acids: CASSGGTSGSHYEQYF. The CDR3 DNA is TGTGCCAGCAGCGGCGGGACTAGCGGGAGCCACTACGAGCAGTACTTC.

The chain has TRBV11-3 and TRBJ1-1, with TRBD1 matching 11 bases. This CDR3 spans 17 amino acids. The trim removed 5 bases at V and 1 base at J, leaving 9 bases unmatched. The V gene's germline CDR1 is SGHNT and CDR2 YENEEA. In DNA form, the CDR3 reads TGTGCCAGCAGCAGTGGACAGGGGGCCGGGTCGAACACTGAAGCTTTCTTT. It is translated as CASSSGQGAGSNTEAFF.

The J gene is TRBJ2-1, the V gene TRBV4-1; 7 bases are a match to TRBD2. J gave up 3 bases and V 1 base, and 6 bases lay outside the gene matches. CDR3 size: 16 residues. CDR1 is MGHRA, CDR2 YSYEKL, per germline. CDR3 nucleotide sequence: TGCGCCAGCAGCCAAGTGCGGCTAGCGGTCTACAATGAGCAGTTCTTC. This gives the protein CASSQVRLAVYNEQFF.

The gene calls are TRBV5-1 and TRBJ1-4; no reliable D call. The CDR3 length is 15 residues. Trimming stripped 6 bases from V and 3 bases from J, with 15 bases between. Germline-derived CDR1 and CDR2 are SGHRS and YFSETQ. CDR3 bases: TGCGCCAGCACCCTGAGGGCGGAAGCTAATGAAAAACTGTTTTTT. As protein: CASTLRAEANEKLFF.

About this clone itself: The same CDR3 can be traced to other DNA sequences in this sample. This rearrangement joins TRBV27 to TRBJ2-3, with TRBD2 as a possible D gene (5 bases). Germline V lookup: CDR1 MNHEY, CDR2 SMNVEV (reference sequence). Trimming pared 3 bases from V and 1 base from J, leaving 11 bases between. This CDR3 has 15 residues. The CDR3, as DNA: TGTGCCAGCAGTTTCTTGGTCGGGGGCACAGATACGCAGTATTTT. It yields the protein CASSFLVGGTDTQYF.

This rearrangement joins TRBV28 to TRBJ2-5; 10 bases match TRBD1. V was clipped by 5 bases and J by 4 bases; unmatched bases: 7. Germline loops: CDR1 MDHEN, CDR2 SYDVKM. The CDR3 extends over 15 amino acids. The CDR3 sequence is CASSIHGQGGETQYF. CDR3 nucleotide sequence: TGTGCCAGCAGTATACATGGACAGGGGGGAGAGACCCAGTACTTC.

This sequence joins TRBV11-2 and TRBJ2-3; 13 bases fit TRBD2. This CDR3 is 18 amino acids long. V lost 5 bases and J lost 1; bases outside the gene matches: 9. In germline, CDR1 is SGHAT, CDR2 FQNNGV. CDR3 region: CASSPPWTSGSRTDTQYF. The CDR3 DNA reads TGTGCCAGCAGCCCCCCCTGGACTAGCGGGAGTCGCACAGATACGCAGTATTTT.

This chain joins TRBV24-1 and TRBJ1-3, with D uncertain. Trimming removed 3 bases from V and 6 bases from J, with 17 bases in between. There are 16 residues in the CDR3. CDR1 is KGHDR and CDR2 is SFDVKD in the germline V gene. CDR3 sequence reads: CATSDPGSFSENTIYF. Here the CDR3 DNA reads TGTGCCACCAGTGATCCGGGGAGTTTTTCGGAAAACACCATATATTTT.

This chain uses TRBV7-3 with TRBJ2-5, with no clear D. The V end lost 0 bases, the J end lost 2 bases, and 10 bases lay between the germline ends. CDR1 is SGHTA, CDR2 FQGTGA, per germline. The length of the CDR3 is 15 residues. The chain's CDR3 is CASSLTGYRQETQYF. The CDR3 DNA reads as TGTGCCAGCAGCTTAACCGGGTATAGACAAGAGACCCAGTACTTC.

The rearrangement uses TRBV12-3 or TRBV12-4 and TRBJ2-1; no clear D. V was cut by 3 bases and J by 10 bases, with 10 bases left in between. CDR3 length equals 12 residues. The DNA of the CDR3 is TGTGCCAGCAGTTTTGTCTCTCGGGAGCAGTTCTTC. It specifies CASSFVSREQFF.

The rearrangement links TRBV29-1 to TRBJ2-1, with D perhaps matching TRBD1 (5 bases). This CDR3 is 13 amino acids long. The germline V gene encodes CDR1 SQVTM and CDR2 ANQGSEA. V lost 6 bases, J lost 4 bases, and 13 bases lay in between. DNA of the CDR3: TGCAGCGTAAGACAGTCGATTTACAATGAGCAGTTCTTC. Amino acid sequence: CSVRQSIYNEQFF.

This sequence joins TRBV9 and TRBJ2-5; the D is unclear. Germline CDR1 and CDR2: SGDLS and YYNGEE. The CDR3 length is 13 residues. The V gene lost 4 bases and the J gene lost 5 bases, with 12 bases spanning the gap. The chain's CDR3 is CASSPTRSETQYF. Here the CDR3 DNA reads TGTGCCAGCAGCCCTACCAGGTCGGAGACCCAGTACTTC.

The V gene is TRBV11-2, the J gene TRBJ2-1; the D is unclear. Germline CDR1 SGHAT, CDR2 FQNNGV. The V gene lost 5 bases and the J gene lost 10 bases, with 12 bases spanning the gap. The CDR3 sequence is 12 residues long. CDR3: CASSPLFSEQFF. CDR3 bases: TGTGCCAGCAGCCCCCTTTTCTCGGAGCAGTTCTTC.

The V call is TRBV28, the J call TRBJ2-7; 10 bases match TRBD2. The V gene end was trimmed by 6 bases and the J gene end by 1 base; junction bases not matched to a gene: 6. Germline-derived CDR1 and CDR2 are MDHEN and SYDVKM. The length of the CDR3 is 15 residues. CDR3 sequence: CASRPSGSGSYEQYV. As DNA, the CDR3 is TGTGCCAGCAGGCCTAGCGGGAGTGGATCCTACGAGCAGTACGTC.

The gene calls are TRBV19 and TRBJ1-4, with D possibly matching TRBD1 (6 bases). Trimming pared 3 bases from V and 4 bases from J, leaving 9 bases between. CDR1 is LNHDA and CDR2 is SQIVND in the germline V gene (reference sequence). The CDR3 is made up of 14 amino acids. CDR3: CASSIWGRNEKLFF. CDR3 bases: TGTGCCAGTAGTATTTGGGGGCGTAATGAAAAACTGTTTTTT.